This T cell receptor (beta chain) derives from a study of cytomegalovirus exposure and HLA in healthy donors. A multiplex PCR was run with 60 Vbeta primers and 13 Jbeta primers. Sequenced by immunoSEQ multiplex PCR; TCRdb stores in-frame clones only, minus some. The sample holds almost 200,000 clones, 70% to 80% seen once. CDR3 size: 13 residues. Germline V lookup: CDR1 MRHNA, CDR2 SNTAGT. The V and J ends lost 6 bases and 9 bases, in that order; junction bases with no gene match: 8. V and J are TRBV6-4 and TRBJ2-1; 7 bases agree with TRBD1. Sequences were obtained from PBMCs. This TCR came from a male donor in good health and CMV-seropositive. CDR3 residues: CASRSQGFIEQFF. The CDR3 coding sequence is TGTGCCAGCAGGTCACAGGGGTTTATTGAGCAGTTCTTC.